This TCR beta chain was captured in a study of blood T cells in healthy people across ages. As concerns this clonotype: Its antigen is still unknown.

Broader study findings: Expanded clonotype changes were possibly confounded by unknown donor CMV status. It was the long-lived donors that had more naive CD4+ cells and higher diversity than aged donors.

The CDR3 has 17 amino acids. The germline V gene has CDR1 SGHDT and CDR2 YYEEEE. Trimming cost V 2 bases and J 0 bases, with 14 bases left between them. Through a sample-barcoded 5' primer and a J-beta primer mix, a second PCR was run for roughly 7 to 12 cycles. Every cDNA molecule bore a tag from a template-switch adaptor containing 12 random nucleotides. TCRdb re-called the 5' RACE reads with MiXCR, one entry per CDR3 protein. The sample includes around 870,000 distinct CDR3 sequences, around 30% of them seen just once. The rearrangement links TRBV5-6 to TRBJ2-2, with D possibly being TRBD1 or TRBD2 (5 bases each). Sample: blood. The sequence derives from a woman aged 80 or older in good health. CDR3 in amino acids: CASSLRGVPANTGELFF. In DNA form, the CDR3 reads TGTGCCAGCAGCTTACGAGGGGTGCCAGCGAACACCGGGGAGCTGTTTTTT.